One and the same sample provided the 8 T cell receptor beta chains below, sequenced in a study of CD8+CD57+ T cells in acquired aplastic anemia. It was patients with CD8+CD57+ cell expansion by flow cytometry who were chosen for sequencing. Genomic DNA provided the template from which TCR beta VDJ and CDR3 profiles were obtained. MiXCR, applied by TCRdb to the reads, yields one record per CDR3 protein. This table holds about 160,000 distinct CDR3 sequences, 45% to 55% found once. The material sequenced was sorted CD4+, CD8+, or CD8+CD57+ T cells (not recorded which) from PBMCs. These receptors all stem from a human donor with aplastic anemia.

The table lists this clonotype with a few counts. The genes are TRBV10-3 and TRBJ2-1; D might be TRBD2 (6 bases). V was clipped by 6 bases and J by 7 bases, with 10 bases between them. Germline CDR1 and CDR2: ENHRY and SYGVKD. This CDR3 comprises 12 residues. The DNA for the CDR3 is TGTGCCATCAGAGTCGGAGGGAATGAGCAGTTCTTC. This sequence encodes CAIRVGGNEQFF.

The table lists this clonotype with a few counts. The J gene is TRBJ1-2, the V gene TRBV6-2 or TRBV6-3; tentative D call: TRBD1 (5 bases). V was pared by 7 bases and J by 4 bases, with 19 bases between. This CDR3 is built from 15 residues. Germline V lookup: CDR1 MNHEY, CDR2 SVGEGT. The CDR3 DNA is TGTGCCAGCACCGACGCACTGGGGACCGGCTATGGCTACACCTTC. This encodes CASTDALGTGYGYTF.

This clonotype was seen many times. This chain uses TRBV19 with TRBJ2-2; 7 bases are shared with TRBD2. With V trimmed by 6 bases and J by 6 bases, 13 bases remained unmatched. The CDR3 spans 16 residues. CDR1 and CDR2 from the germline V gene are LNHDA and SQIVND (reference sequence). Here the CDR3 reads CASSGIGGSYAGELFF. As DNA, the CDR3 is TGTGCCAGTAGCGGAATAGGCGGGAGTTACGCCGGGGAGCTGTTTTTT.

The CDR3 here is CSVGTGKGAFF. Here the CDR3 DNA reads TGCAGCGTTGGGACAGGGAAAGGGGCTTTCTTT. The V gene is TRBV29-1, the J gene TRBJ1-1; 8 bases map to TRBD1. V gave up 4 bases and J gave up 11 bases; unmatched junction bases: 6. Per germline, CDR1 SQVTM and CDR2 ANQGSEA. This CDR3 is 11 amino acids long.

This clonotype was counted ten times or more. DNA of the CDR3: TGTGCCAGCAGCTTAGGAGGGACAGGGGGAGAGACCCAGTACTTC. Protein sequence: CASSLGGTGGETQYF. This chain uses TRBV7-9 with TRBJ2-5; TRBD1 aligns across 11 bases. The CDR3 loop spans 15 amino acids. Per germline, CDR1 SEHNR and CDR2 FQNEAQ (reference sequence). Losses at the gene ends were 1 base for V and 4 bases for J; bases not matched to a gene: 2. Variable domain in full (rest from reference TRBV7-9 and TRBJ2-5): DTGVSQNPRHKITKRGQNVTFRCDPISEHNRLYWYRQTLGQGPEFLTYFQNEAQLEKSRLLSDRFSAERPKGSFSTLEIQRTEQGDSAMYLCASSLGGTGGETQYFGPGTRLLVL.

Points on this clonotype: Given a much more abundant clone one base away, this may be a read error. V and J are TRBV7-3 and TRBJ2-3, with 10 bases aligning to TRBD2. The CDR3 consists of 15 residues. CDR1 is SGHTA and CDR2 is FQGTGA in the germline V gene. Here the CDR3 reads CASSRTSGLTGTQYF. The CDR3 DNA reads TGTGCCAGCAGCCGGACTAGCGGATTAACAGGTACGCAGTATTTT.

This clonotype was found a few times. The CDR3 nucleotides read TGTGCCATCAGTGATGGGTGGACAGATACGCAGTATTTT. It yields the protein CAISDGWTDTQYF. J is TRBJ2-3 and V is TRBV10-3; no definite D call. V was cut by 3 bases and J by 3 bases, with 7 bases left in between. This CDR3 region has 13 residues. Germline V lookup: CDR1 ENHRY, CDR2 SYGVKD.

The rearrangement links TRBV7-8 to TRBJ2-7; possible D gene TRBD1, 5 bases. V lost 5 bases and J 0 bases, leaving 14 bases between the germline ends. Germline-derived CDR1 and CDR2 are SGHVS and FQNEAQ. The CDR3 is 15 residues long. The CDR3 here is CASSEQVGVSYEQYF. The CDR3 DNA follows: TGTGCCAGCAGCGAGCAGGTAGGGGTCTCCTACGAGCAGTACTTC.